This record looks at one T cell receptor (beta chain) sequence and its context. The antigen remains undetermined. The sample belongs to a study of cytomegalovirus exposure and HLA in healthy donors. Study at large: An earlier analysis found 95 million to 140 million unique TCR beta sequences from approximately 190 million T cells. Falling in the Caucasian-associated ancestry cluster were approximately 86% of some 400 genotyped donors.

Overall study findings and caveats: Roughly uniform sequencing depth across donors was assumed, possibly incorrectly.

Researchers ran the PCR with 60 Vbeta and 13 Jbeta primers. Repertoires were generated with immunoSEQ multiplex PCR, while TCRdb's copy carries only in-frame clones and drops some. The data contain 100,000 to 150,000 clones, roughly 84% of them seen just once; the ten biggest clones take up 1.5% to 2%. V lost 0 bases, J lost 4 bases, and 5 bases stayed unmatched. Germline CDR1 MNHEY, CDR2 SMNVEV (reference sequence). The CDR3 is 15 residues long. The sequenced sample was PBMCs. The rearrangement links TRBV27 to TRBJ1-2; TRBD1 matches at 7 bases. This clonotype was sampled from a boy aged 5-17 years in good health and CMV-seronegative. The CDR3 DNA follows: TGTGCCAGCAGTTTATCGACAGGGATAGCCTATGGCTACACCTTC. This translates into CASSLSTGIAYGYTF.